What follows are 25 T cell receptor beta chains derived from one specimen sequenced in a study of blood T cell repertoires in COVID-19. Sequencing was performed with immunoSEQ multiplex PCR; in TCRdb, only in-frame clones are kept and a portion is missing. The sample consists of a few hundred thousand clones, over 65% of them appearing once. Sample: peripheral blood. The receptor set was obtained from a human donor with acute or convalescent COVID-19. The donor label of this sample is uncertain.

The genes are TRBV11-2 and TRBJ2-5; 8 bases map to TRBD2. CDR3 length: 16 residues. The V gene's germline CDR1 is SGHAT and CDR2 FQNNGV. Losses at the gene ends were 0 bases for V and 0 bases for J; bases not matched to a gene: 3. The CDR3 nucleotides are TGTGCCAGCAGCTTAGAGCTACTAGCGGACCAAGAGACCCAGTACTTC. Its translation is CASSLELLADQETQYF.

The count of this clone is one. The genes are TRBV5-1 and TRBJ2-2, with 9 bases aligning to TRBD2. The CDR3 consists of 16 residues. The ends lost 2 bases at V and 4 bases at J; junction bases unmatched: 6. Germline CDR1 SGHRS, CDR2 YFSETQ. The CDR3 sequence: CASSLIAGVSTGELFF. CDR3 nucleotide sequence: TGCGCCAGCAGCTTAATAGCGGGAGTAAGCACCGGGGAGCTGTTTTTT.

The DNA for the CDR3 is TGTGCCAGCAGCCCAGGACTAGCGTTAGACGGGGAGCTGTTTTTT. Its translation: CASSPGLALDGELFF. The chain joins TRBV11-3 to TRBJ2-2, with 9 bases that match TRBD2. J lost 7 bases, V lost 5 bases, and 8 bases had no gene match. This CDR3 region has 15 residues. Germline V gene data show CDR1 as SGHNT and CDR2 as YENEEA. Drawing the rest from reference TRBV11-3 and TRBJ2-2, the complete variable domain is EAGVVQSPRYKIIEKKQPVAFWCNPISGHNTLYWYLQNLGQGPELLIRYENEEAVDDSQLPKDRFSAERLKGVDSTLKIQPAELGDSAVYLCASSPGLALDGELFFGEGSRLTVL.

The chain couples TRBV5-5 to TRBJ2-2; tentatively, D is TRBD1 (6 bases). This CDR3 has 14 residues. Germline CDR1 SGHKS, CDR2 YYEKEE (reference sequence). Between the trimmed V and J ends, which lost 5 bases and 8 bases, there was a span of 16 bases. The CDR3 DNA is TGTGCCAGCAGTAGTAGAGGGGGATTGGGGGAGCTGTTTTTT. It specifies CASSSRGGLGELFF. The variable domain in full, with the rest retrieved from reference TRBV5-5 and TRBJ2-2, is DAGVTQSPTHLIKTRGQQVTLRCSPISGHKSVSWYQQVLGQGPQFIFQYYEKEERGRGNFPDRFSARQFPNYSSELNVNALLLGDSALYLCASSSRGGLGELFFGEGSRLTVL.

The chain employs TRBV6-6 and TRBJ2-4, with 10 bases that match TRBD1. CDR1 MNHNY and CDR2 SVGAGI come from the germline V gene (reference sequence). The V segment lost 5 bases and the J segment 8 bases; nucleotides outside the gene matches: 3. The CDR3 extends over 13 amino acids. Written as DNA, the CDR3 is TGTGCCAGCAGTCAGGGGACAGGGGACATTCAGTACTTC. It specifies CASSQGTGDIQYF.

The chain employs TRBV6-5 and TRBJ1-2; D perhaps matches TRBD1 (6 bases). CDR1 and CDR2 from the germline V gene are MNHEY and SVGAGI. The CDR3 has 15 residues. Trimming cost V 6 bases and J 4 bases, with 18 bases left between them. In DNA, the CDR3 is TGTGCCAGCAGCCGCCAACAGGGAAATACCTATGGCTACACCTTC. Translating it yields CASSRQQGNTYGYTF.

This chain joins TRBV30 and TRBJ1-1, with 9 bases matching TRBD1. This CDR3 contains 13 residues. Germline V gene sequence: CDR1 GTSNPN, CDR2 SVGIG (reference sequence). V lost 5 bases, J lost 6 bases, and 7 bases stayed unmatched. The CDR3: CAWDLQGAAEAFF. The CDR3 nucleotides are TGTGCCTGGGATTTACAGGGGGCCGCTGAAGCTTTCTTT.

This CDR3 reads CASSPPPGLADTQYF. The CDR3 DNA sequence: TGTGCCAGCTCACCACCCCCCGGGTTGGCAGATACGCAGTATTTT. The chain couples TRBV18 to TRBJ2-3; D is undetermined. This CDR3 comprises 15 residues. Trimming pared 0 bases from V and 4 bases from J, leaving 11 bases between. CDR1 and CDR2 from the germline V gene are KGHSH and LQKENI.

CDR3 in DNA: TGTGCCAGCAGCACACCGGGGGGGGCGTCGGCCTACAATGAGCAGTTCTTC. Its protein product is CASSTPGGASAYNEQFF. The chain has TRBV27 and TRBJ2-1, with 8 positions matching TRBD2. The germline V gene has CDR1 MNHEY and CDR2 SMNVEV (reference sequence). J lost 2 bases, V lost 6 bases, and 12 bases had no gene match. This CDR3 is built from 17 residues.

In its sample, this clone was seen once. This sequence joins TRBV30 and TRBJ2-3; D is perhaps TRBD1 (5 bases). Trimming shortened V by 2 bases and J by 4 bases, and 16 bases separated the two germline ends. Germline V gene sequence: CDR1 GTSNPN, CDR2 SVGIG (reference sequence). The CDR3 totals 15 residues. CDR3 bases: TGTGCCTGGAGTTATAGGCAGGGCAATGCAGATACGCAGTATTTT. This encodes CAWSYRQGNADTQYF.

The chain employs TRBV3-1 (or the pseudogene TRBV3-2) and TRBJ1-2; D call uncertain. The germline CDR1 and CDR2 sequences are LGHDT and YNNKEL (reference sequence). The CDR3 runs 16 residues. V lost 0 bases, J lost 3 bases, and 14 bases lay in between. DNA of the CDR3: TGTGCCAGCAGCCAAGAGGTGGGAGAAGATTACTATGGCTACACCTTC. It is translated as CASSQEVGEDYYGYTF.

The chain carries TRBV7-6 and TRBJ2-1; 9 nucleotides agree with TRBD2. The CDR3 runs to 18 residues. J was trimmed by 1 base and V by 1 base; bases with no gene match: 8. Per germline, CDR1 SGHVS and CDR2 FNYEAQ. The CDR3 DNA reads TGTGCCAGCAGCTTAGAAATAGGACTAGCGTATTCCTACAATGAGCAGTTCTTC. Translating it yields CASSLEIGLAYSYNEQFF.

V and J are TRBV4-1 and TRBJ1-2, with 9 bases that match TRBD1. The CDR3 is 16 amino acids. The germline gives CDR1 MGHRA, CDR2 YSYEKL. Trimming took 3 bases from V and 5 from J; bases not matched to a gene: 10. This chain's CDR3 is CASSHEGTGGRYGYTF. The CDR3 coding sequence is TGCGCCAGCAGCCACGAAGGAACAGGGGGCAGGTATGGCTACACCTTC.

A remark on this clone: At the DNA level, this CDR3 is encoded by other sequences in the same sample as well. This chain uses TRBV30 with TRBJ2-3; TRBD2 might be the D (6 bases). The V end was cut by 0 bases, the J end by 5 bases, with 9 bases between. The CDR3 is 13 residues long. Germline V gives CDR1 GTSNPN, CDR2 SVGIG (reference sequence). CDR3 region: CAWSVRRGDTQYF. CDR3 nucleotide sequence: TGTGCCTGGAGTGTCCGGCGGGGAGATACGCAGTATTTT.

The chain combines TRBV10-2 with TRBJ1-4; D ambiguous. The V gene lost 3 bases and the J gene lost 6 bases, with 8 bases spanning the gap. Looked up from germline, CDR1 is WSHSY and CDR2 is SAAADI. This CDR3 has 13 residues. The CDR3 sequence: CASSETGHEKLFF. CDR3 DNA: TGCGCCAGCAGTGAAACTGGGCATGAAAAACTGTTTTTT.

The chain has TRBV6-7 and TRBJ2-4; 8 bases are a match to TRBD1. TRBV6-7 is classed as an ORF, of uncertain function. Unmatched junction bases numbered 4, after V lost 6 bases and J lost 0 bases. The CDR3 has 15 amino acids. DNA of the CDR3: TGTGCCAGCAGCCGGACAGGGCCAGCCAAAAACATTCAGTACTTC. Translating gives CASSRTGPAKNIQYF.

This clone was counted a few times. The chain has TRBV19 and TRBJ2-2; 14 bases align to TRBD2. With V trimmed by 6 bases and J by 8 bases, 8 bases remained unmatched. In germline, CDR1 is LNHDA, CDR2 SQIVND (reference sequence). The CDR3 spans 16 residues. The CDR3 is CASRQPGLAGVGELFF. CDR3 in DNA: TGTGCCAGTAGACAACCGGGACTAGCGGGAGTTGGGGAGCTGTTTTTT.

In its sample, this clone was seen once. CDR3 in DNA: TGCGCCAGCAGCTTCCAGTTGAACACCGGGGAGCTGTTTTTT. This gives the protein CASSFQLNTGELFF. The chain carries TRBV5-1 and TRBJ2-2; D is undetermined. Trimming pared 2 bases from V and 1 base from J, leaving 6 bases between. The CDR3 is made up of 14 amino acids. In germline, CDR1 is SGHRS, CDR2 YFSETQ.

CDR3 nucleotides: TGTGCCAGCACCCGAGAAGGGCGGGGGGTCAGAGATACGCAGTATTTT. Encoded protein: CASTREGRGVRDTQYF. V is TRBV2 and J is TRBJ2-3, with 8 bases fitting TRBD2. J gave up 5 bases and V 7 bases, and 14 bases lay outside the gene matches. The CDR3 length is 16 residues. The germline gives CDR1 SNHLY, CDR2 FYNNEI.

This sequence joins TRBV7-9 and TRBJ1-5; D is possibly TRBD1 (6 bases). The CDR3 extends over 19 amino acids. V lost 2 bases and J 5 bases, leaving 25 bases between the germline ends. Germline CDR1 is SEHNR and CDR2 is FQNEAQ (reference sequence). The DNA of the CDR3 is TGTGCCAGCAGCTTACGTTCGATTCGGGACACCGAGAGCGATCAGCCCCAGCATTTT. This codes for CASSLRSIRDTESDQPQHF.

Only one count was recorded for this clone. The rearrangement links TRBV28 to TRBJ2-1; 9 bases line up with TRBD2. V shed 5 bases, J shed 6 bases, and the junction held 11 bases outside the gene matches. Looked up from germline, CDR1 is MDHEN and CDR2 is SYDVKM. CDR3 length equals 16 residues. The CDR3 sequence is CASSAGWLAGTNEQFF. CDR3 sequence (DNA): TGTGCCAGCAGTGCAGGTTGGCTAGCGGGGACCAATGAGCAGTTCTTC.

The rearrangement joins TRBV25-1 to TRBJ2-7; D is perhaps TRBD1 (5 bases). V lost 2 bases to trimming and J lost 1 base, with 9 bases between them. The germline V gene has CDR1 MGHDK and CDR2 SYGVNS. The CDR3 runs to 14 residues. The CDR3 DNA reads TGTGCCAGCAGTGAAGGGGCACCTTCCTACGAGCAGTACTTC. Protein sequence: CASSEGAPSYEQYF.

Turning to this clone: No DNA is shown, since the ends of the CDR3 on it are uncertain; the CDR3 is the one TCRdb lists. The chain carries TRBV3-1 (or the pseudogene TRBV3-2) and TRBJ1-4; the D call TRBD1 from the table was never checked on the DNA. The CDR3 region is 15 residues in length, termini included. Germline lookup yields CDR1 LGHDT and CDR2 YNNKEL (reference sequence). The CDR3: CASSQDWGRGTRLFF.

The V call is TRBV19, the J call TRBJ1-5, with TRBD1 matching over 9 bases. V gave up 4 bases and J gave up 5 bases; unmatched junction bases: 15. The CDR3 is 18 residues long. Per germline, CDR1 LNHDA and CDR2 SQIVND (reference sequence). The CDR3 DNA reads TGTGCCAGTAGTACAGGCCTCTCCGGGACAGGGAGGGATCAGCCCCAGCATTTT. As protein: CASSTGLSGTGRDQPQHF.

The V gene is TRBV20-1, the J gene TRBJ2-1; 11 nucleotides agree with TRBD2. V dropped 7 bases and J dropped 10; count of bases not matched to a gene: 3. CDR3 length: 11 amino acids. CDR1 and CDR2 from the germline V gene are DFQATT and SNEGSKA (reference sequence). The DNA of the CDR3 is TGCAGTGGACTAGCGGGATCCGAGCAGTTCTTC. Translated: CSGLAGSEQFF.